The source of this TCR beta chain is a study of CD8+CD57+ T cells in acquired aplastic anemia (dated by TCRdb to between 2018 and 2020). Looking at the study overall: Extracted DNA from sorted CD4+ and CD8+ cells averaged approximately 3 ug, ranging from roughly 0.2 to 30 ug. CD8+CD57+ expansion was defined as a frequency above the mean frequency observed in healthy subjects.

Genomic DNA served as template for TCR beta VDJ combination and CDR3 sequence profiling. An Illumina HiSeq 2000 was used for TCR repertoire sequencing. The source study handled its data this way. TRBV/TRBJ rearrangement plots, CDR3 size and DJ length profiles, and Simpson's diversity index were used to evaluate the repertoires. Whichever DNA sequence was most abundant in the deep sequencing data was defined as the immunodominant clone. CDR3 amino acid sequences were screened for sharing across subjects and were compared with published repertoires and the VDJdb database. In-frame beta chains were kept once TCRdb had trimmed the public reads at Q25 with fastp and called clones with MiXCR. CDR3 protein duplicates are merged, each entry listing the most common genes and DNA. The V and J calls were not made by the authors but by TCRdb's processing. Recorded for this sample are around 200,000 distinct CDR3 sequences; roughly 60% of them occurred a single time. The top ten hold under 60% of the sample.

What the authors observed across the whole study: Although under 35 CD8+ CDR3 sequences were shared by patients and controls, these sequences appeared highly expressed in patients and within the immunodominant clones of patients. No significant difference in CD8+ Simpson's diversity was found between patients and healthy controls (P=0.060).

The CDR1 and CDR2 encoded by the germline V gene (reference sequence) are SEHNR and FQNEAQ. V is trimmed back by 6 bases and J by 5 bases, and the junction contains 8 bases that no gene match accounts for. The cysteine opens and the phenylalanine closes a CDR3 of 15 amino acids. The only DNA kept is the CDR3, 45 bases in frame from the first base. In this sample, this clonotype turned up a few times. This clone's antigen is unknown. No qualities accompany the bases; no much larger clone lies one base away. Flow cytometry had shown CD8+CD57+ cell expansion in the patients selected for sequencing. Severe acquired aplastic anemia was diagnosed in all patients according to International Study of Aplastic Anemia and Agranulocytosis and Camitta criteria. No therapy had been received by the patients at the time of blood sampling. In the study, sorted CD4+ and CD8+ blood T cells from patients with severe aplastic anemia and from healthy subjects underwent deep sequencing of TCR repertoires. In the USA, patient enrollment took place under clinicaltrials.gov protocols 00001620, 01623167, 00001397, 00071045, 00081523 and 00961064. Ficoll-Paque density gradient centrifugation was used to isolate peripheral blood mononuclear cells. CD4+ and CD8+ T cells were sorted by FACS or magnetic beads before DNA extraction.

The rearranged segments are TRBV7-9 and TRBJ1-2; the junction holds 11 bases that match TRBD1. The receptor was isolated from a human donor with aplastic anemia. The sequenced sample was sorted CD4+, CD8+, or CD8+CD57+ T cells (not recorded which) from PBMCs. The CDR3 region has the sequence CASSSPGTGGYGYTF. The DNA is TGTGCCAGCAGTTCCCCCGGGACAGGGGGGTATGGCTACACCTTC.